This T cell receptor beta chain appears in the sequencing data of a study of shared clonotypes between healthy human individuals. As for this clone: Other nucleotide sequences from this sample produce the same CDR3.

Repertoires were generated with immunoSEQ multiplex PCR, while TCRdb's copy carries only in-frame clones and drops some. Of 450,000 to 550,000 clones in the sample, approximately 79% are singletons; the top ten hold 10% to 15%. This CDR3 comprises 12 residues. With 3 bases removed from V and 6 bases from J, the gap between germline ends came to 6 bases. The germline V gene has CDR1 LNHDA and CDR2 SQIVND (reference sequence). The V and J genes are TRBV19 and TRBJ1-5; D not resolved. The clonotype was recovered from a woman aged 40 to 50 in good health. Some clones in this sample may be carry-over from other donors' samples. The sequenced material came from PBMCs. CDR3 loop: CASSILGQPQHF. The CDR3 DNA is TGTGCCAGTAGTATTCTGGGTCAGCCCCAGCATTTT.